A selection of T cell receptor beta chains follows, all from one sample in a study of cytomegalovirus exposure and HLA in healthy donors. TCRdb keeps only in-frame clones here, not all; method: immunoSEQ multiplex PCR. This table has 120,000 or so clones, 60% to 85% appearing once. The specimen was PBMCs. The source of these receptors is a woman in her 40s in good health and CMV-seropositive. Each CDR3 is given with its conserved first and last residue. D genes are given only for firm matches. Size is omitted from some rows. Given values are once, few, many or a class for expanded clones.

J gene: TRBJ2-7
CDR3 length: 14
D gene: NA
clone size: NA
V gene: TRBV6-5
CDR3 DNA: TGTGCCAGCAGCCGAGGACCGCGGACTTACGAGCAGTACTTC
CDR3 protein: CASSRGPRTYEQYF

J gene: TRBJ1-2
CDR3 length: 15
D gene: TRBD1
clone size: once
V gene: TRBV4-1
CDR3 DNA: TGCGCCAGCAGCCAGGGAACTGGACAGGACTATGGCTACACCTTC
CDR3 protein: CASSQGTGQDYGYTF

J gene: TRBJ1-1
CDR3 length: 15
D gene: NA
clone size: few
V gene: TRBV2
CDR3 DNA: TGTGCCAGCAGTATGCCGGGACAAATGAACACTGAAGCTTTCTTT
CDR3 protein: CASSMPGQMNTEAFF

J gene: TRBJ2-1
CDR3 length: 12
D gene: TRBD2
clone size: few
V gene: TRBV7-9
CDR3 DNA: TGTTCCAGCGGGGGCCGATCGAATGTGCAGTTCTTC
CDR3 protein: CSSGGRSNVQFF

J gene: TRBJ2-3
CDR3 length: 15
D gene: TRBD2
clone size: NA
V gene: TRBV5-4
CDR3 DNA: TGTGCCAGCAGCCCGGTAGCGGGAGGCACAGATACGCAGTATTTT
CDR3 protein: CASSPVAGGTDTQYF

J gene: TRBJ1-5
CDR3 length: 12
D gene: NA
clone size: NA
V gene: TRBV7-8
CDR3 DNA: TGTGCCAGCAGCTTTGGAGATCAGCCCCAGCATTTT
CDR3 protein: CASSFGDQPQHF

J gene: TRBJ1-1
CDR3 length: 16
D gene: NA
clone size: NA
V gene: TRBV12-5
CDR3 DNA: TGTGCTAGTGGTTTGGTACTTGGGGGAGGAAACACTGAAGCTTTCTTT
CDR3 protein: CASGLVLGGGNTEAFF

J gene: TRBJ1-3
CDR3 length: 15
D gene: NA
clone size: NA
V gene: TRBV6-5
CDR3 DNA: TGTGCCAGCAGTCCCAGGCGCACCTCTGGAAACACCATATATTTT
CDR3 protein: CASSPRRTSGNTIYF

J gene: TRBJ2-7
CDR3 length: 12
D gene: TRBD2
clone size: NA
V gene: TRBV2
CDR3 DNA: TGTGCCAGCAGCTACGGCCGGGGGGTGCAGTACTTC
CDR3 protein: CASSYGRGVQYF

J gene: TRBJ2-3
CDR3 length: 18
D gene: TRBD1
clone size: once
V gene: TRBV19
CDR3 DNA: TGTGCCAGTAGTATAAAAATAAGCCGGGACAGGGGGCGAGATACGCAGTATTTT
CDR3 protein: CASSIKISRDRGRDTQYF

J gene: TRBJ2-3
CDR3 length: 16
D gene: TRBD1
clone size: NA
V gene: TRBV19
CDR3 DNA: TGTGCCAGTAGTATAGGTCCAACAGGGGGCATAGATACGCAGTATTTT
CDR3 protein: CASSIGPTGGIDTQYF

J gene: TRBJ1-2
CDR3 length: 14
D gene: TRBD1
clone size: NA
V gene: TRBV2
CDR3 DNA: TGTGCCAGCAGGCCGGGACAGGGGGTGAATGGCTACACCTTC
CDR3 protein: CASRPGQGVNGYTF

J gene: TRBJ2-2
CDR3 length: 20
D gene: TRBD2
clone size: NA
V gene: TRBV7-3
CDR3 DNA: TGTGCCAGCAGCTTAATTGGCGGACTAGCGGGGGGGCCCAACACCGGGGAGCTGTTTTTT
CDR3 protein: CASSLIGGLAGGPNTGELFF

J gene: TRBJ2-7
CDR3 length: 13
D gene: NA
clone size: few
V gene: TRBV5-4
CDR3 DNA: TGTGCCAGCAGCTTGGTCCCTACCTACGAGCAGTACTTC
CDR3 protein: CASSLVPTYEQYF

J gene: TRBJ2-3
CDR3 length: 14
D gene: NA
clone size: once
V gene: TRBV11-2
CDR3 DNA: TGTGCCAGCAGCCTGGACAGAGAAACAGATACGCAGTATTTT
CDR3 protein: CASSLDRETDTQYF

J gene: TRBJ2-7
CDR3 length: 13
D gene: NA
clone size: NA
V gene: TRBV19
CDR3 DNA: TGTGCCAGTAGTATTACCCCAGGGCACGAGCAGTACTTC
CDR3 protein: CASSITPGHEQYF

J gene: TRBJ2-3
CDR3 length: 13
D gene: TRBD2
clone size: NA
V gene: TRBV29-1
CDR3 DNA: TGCAGCGCCGCTAGCGGGGGTGGGGATACGCAGTATTTT
CDR3 protein: CSAASGGGDTQYF

J gene: TRBJ2-3
CDR3 length: 15
D gene: TRBD2
clone size: NA
V gene: TRBV2
CDR3 DNA: TGTGCCAGCAGTGAAGCGGCGGGGGGTATAGATACGCAGTATTTT
CDR3 protein: CASSEAAGGIDTQYF

J gene: TRBJ1-6
CDR3 length: 17
D gene: TRBD1
clone size: NA
V gene: TRBV27
CDR3 DNA: TGTGCCAGCACCAACAGGGACAGGGATGGCTATAATTCACCCCTCCACTTT
CDR3 protein: CASTNRDRDGYNSPLHF

J gene: TRBJ1-2
CDR3 length: 17
D gene: NA
clone size: NA
V gene: TRBV2
CDR3 DNA: TGTGCCAGCAGTGAATTCGGGGGAAGGCGAGACTTTTATGGCTACACCTTC
CDR3 protein: CASSEFGGRRDFYGYTF

J gene: TRBJ1-3
CDR3 length: 14
D gene: NA
clone size: NA
V gene: TRBV27
CDR3 DNA: TGTGCCAGCAGCCCCGCAGGGCGGCGAGACACCATATATTTT
CDR3 protein: CASSPAGRRDTIYF

J gene: TRBJ1-5
CDR3 length: 15
D gene: NA
clone size: NA
V gene: TRBV18
CDR3 DNA: TGTGCCAGCTCACGGGGCGGGGGCGCCAATCAGCCCCAGCATTTT
CDR3 protein: CASSRGGGANQPQHF

J gene: TRBJ1-5
CDR3 length: 14
D gene: TRBD1
clone size: few
V gene: TRBV29-1
CDR3 DNA: TGCAGCGTTGCTCAGGGGGTGCCCAATCAGCCCCAGCATTTT
CDR3 protein: CSVAQGVPNQPQHF

J gene: TRBJ1-5
CDR3 length: 16
D gene: TRBD1
clone size: NA
V gene: TRBV27
CDR3 DNA: TGTGCCAGCAGCCGAGGGGACAGGGTGAGCAATCAGCCCCAGCATTTT
CDR3 protein: CASSRGDRVSNQPQHF

J gene: TRBJ1-1
CDR3 length: 13
D gene: NA
clone size: NA
V gene: TRBV7-3
CDR3 DNA: TGTGCCAGCAGCTCCACCCCAGGGGCAGAAGCTTTCTTT
CDR3 protein: CASSSTPGAEAFF

J gene: TRBJ2-1
CDR3 length: 13
D gene: NA
clone size: NA
V gene: TRBV5-6
CDR3 DNA: TGTGCCAGCAGCTTCCTAGCGCCGGGGGAGCAGTTCTTC
CDR3 protein: CASSFLAPGEQFF

J gene: TRBJ1-2
CDR3 length: 13
D gene: NA
clone size: NA
V gene: TRBV11-2
CDR3 DNA: TGTGCCAGCAGCGTCACGGGGGTCTATGGCTACACCTTC
CDR3 protein: CASSVTGVYGYTF

J gene: TRBJ2-7
CDR3 length: 18
D gene: TRBD1
clone size: NA
V gene: TRBV4-3
CDR3 DNA: TGCGCCAGCAGCCAAGATCCTGTGGGACAGGGGGCCACCTACGAGCAGTACTTC
CDR3 protein: CASSQDPVGQGATYEQYF

J gene: TRBJ2-1
CDR3 length: 15
D gene: TRBD2
clone size: few
V gene: TRBV7-3
CDR3 DNA: TGTGCCAGCAGCACCCTAGCGGACCGATACAATGAGCAGTTCTTC
CDR3 protein: CASSTLADRYNEQFF

J gene: TRBJ2-5
CDR3 length: 15
D gene: TRBD2
clone size: NA
V gene: TRBV6-5
CDR3 DNA: TGTGCCAGCAGTTACGGACTAGCGGGACAAGAGACCCAGTACTTC
CDR3 protein: CASSYGLAGQETQYF

J gene: TRBJ2-2
CDR3 length: 16
D gene: NA
clone size: NA
V gene: TRBV9
CDR3 DNA: TGTGCCAGCAGCGTAGCTACTAGCCCGGGCACCGGGGAGCTGTTTTTT
CDR3 protein: CASSVATSPGTGELFF

J gene: TRBJ1-2
CDR3 length: 14
D gene: TRBD1
clone size: NA
V gene: TRBV10-3
CDR3 DNA: TGTGCCGCCGAGGACAGGGGAATTAGCTATGGCTACACCTTC
CDR3 protein: CAAEDRGISYGYTF

J gene: TRBJ1-5
CDR3 length: 11
D gene: TRBD1
clone size: few
V gene: TRBV6-5
CDR3 DNA: TGTGCCAGCAGGGGGGACAGGGAAGAGCATTTT
CDR3 protein: CASRGDREEHF